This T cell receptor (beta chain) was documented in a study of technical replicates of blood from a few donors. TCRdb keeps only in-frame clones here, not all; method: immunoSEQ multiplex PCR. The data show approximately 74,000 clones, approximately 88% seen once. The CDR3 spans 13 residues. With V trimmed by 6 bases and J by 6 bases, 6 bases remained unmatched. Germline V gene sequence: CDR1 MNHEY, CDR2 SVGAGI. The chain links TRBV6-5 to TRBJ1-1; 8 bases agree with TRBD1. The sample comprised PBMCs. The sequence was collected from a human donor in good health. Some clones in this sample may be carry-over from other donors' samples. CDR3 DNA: TGTGCCAGCAGGGCGACAGGGGTACCTGAAGCTTTCTTT. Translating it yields CASRATGVPEAFF.